This T cell receptor beta chain was documented in a study of blood T cell repertoires in COVID-19. Across the whole study: Donors in the United States, Italy and Spain gave samples during acute or convalescent COVID-19. Sources were T cells, B-cell-depleted T cells, or PBMCs; the material itself was cDNA or gDNA.

Per the authors' pipeline: Reference gene primer amplification in the assay estimated nucleated cell counts. Some clones are missing from TCRdb's copy, which holds only in-frame ones; the method was immunoSEQ multiplex PCR. The DNA was the basis for D and trimming; V, J and clone size are from that table. The repertoire holds over 200,000 clones, with 80% to 95% as singletons. Followed longitudinally, the Seattle patients had been enrolled during active infection. There are 14 residues in the CDR3. The V gene's germline CDR1 is MDHEN and CDR2 SYDVKM. The germline V and J ends were trimmed by 6 bases and 11 bases, with 22 bases remaining between them.

The sample taken for sequencing was peripheral blood. The sequence was obtained from a person aged 18 to 30 with COVID-19, enrolled during active disease. This chain connects TRBV28 to TRBJ1-1, with unresolved D. DNA of the CDR3: TGTGCCAGCAGCTATAATCAAGTGAACTCGGGTGCTTTCTTT. This codes for CASSYNQVNSGAFF.